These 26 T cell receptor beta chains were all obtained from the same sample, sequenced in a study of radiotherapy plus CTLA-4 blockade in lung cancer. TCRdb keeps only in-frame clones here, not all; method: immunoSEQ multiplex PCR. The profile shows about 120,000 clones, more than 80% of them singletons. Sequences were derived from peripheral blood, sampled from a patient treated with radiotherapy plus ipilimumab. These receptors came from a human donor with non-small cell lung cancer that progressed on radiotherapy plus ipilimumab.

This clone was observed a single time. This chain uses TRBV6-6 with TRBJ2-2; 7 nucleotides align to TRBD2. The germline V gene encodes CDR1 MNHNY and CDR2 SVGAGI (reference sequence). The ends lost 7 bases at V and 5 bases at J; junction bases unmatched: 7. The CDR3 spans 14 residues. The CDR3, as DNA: TGTGCCAGCAATCATTGGGAGGGGACCGGGGAGCTGTTTTTT. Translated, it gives CASNHWEGTGELFF.

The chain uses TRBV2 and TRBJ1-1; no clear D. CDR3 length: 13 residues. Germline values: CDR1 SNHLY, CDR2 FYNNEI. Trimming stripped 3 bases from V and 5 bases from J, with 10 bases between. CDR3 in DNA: TGTGCCAGCAGTGAGGAAAGGGAGACTGAAGCTTTCTTT. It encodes CASSEERETEAFF.

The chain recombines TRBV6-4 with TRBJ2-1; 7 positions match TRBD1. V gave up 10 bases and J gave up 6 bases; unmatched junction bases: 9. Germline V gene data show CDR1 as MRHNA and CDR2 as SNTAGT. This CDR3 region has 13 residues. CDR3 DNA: TGTGCCACCTCCGGGACAGAGAGCAATGAGCAGTTCTTC. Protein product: CATSGTESNEQFF.

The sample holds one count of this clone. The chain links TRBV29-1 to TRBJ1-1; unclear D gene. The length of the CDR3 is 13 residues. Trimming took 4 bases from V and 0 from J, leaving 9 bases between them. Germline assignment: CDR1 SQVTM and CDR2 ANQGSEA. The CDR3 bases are TGCAGCGTTGTCAGGCCCATGAACACTGAAGCTTTCTTT. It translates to CSVVRPMNTEAFF.

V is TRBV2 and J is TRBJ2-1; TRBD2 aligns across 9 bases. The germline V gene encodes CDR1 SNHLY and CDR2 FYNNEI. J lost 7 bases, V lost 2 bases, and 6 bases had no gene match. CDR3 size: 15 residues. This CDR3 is CASSERLAGLNEQFF. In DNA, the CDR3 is TGTGCCAGCAGTGAACGGCTAGCGGGATTGAATGAGCAGTTCTTC.

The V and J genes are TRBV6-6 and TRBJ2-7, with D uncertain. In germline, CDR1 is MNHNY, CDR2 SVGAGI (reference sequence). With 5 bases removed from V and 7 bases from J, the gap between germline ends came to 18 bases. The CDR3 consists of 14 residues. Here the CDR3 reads CASSALVDGGEQYF. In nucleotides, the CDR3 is TGTGCCAGCAGTGCACTCGTGGACGGCGGAGAGCAGTACTTC.

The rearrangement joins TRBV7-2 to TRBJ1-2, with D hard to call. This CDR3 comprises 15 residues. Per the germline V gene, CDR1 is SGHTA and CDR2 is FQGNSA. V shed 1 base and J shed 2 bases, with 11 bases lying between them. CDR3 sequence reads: CASSLGVAGNYGYTF. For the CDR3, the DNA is TGTGCCAGCAGCTTAGGGGTAGCGGGGAACTATGGCTACACCTTC. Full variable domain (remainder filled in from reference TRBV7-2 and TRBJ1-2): GAGVSQSPSNKVTEKGKDVELRCDPISGHTALYWYRQSLGQGLEFLIYFQGNSAPDKSGLPSDRFSAERTGGSVSTLTIQRTQQEDSAVYLCASSLGVAGNYGYTFGSGTRLTVV.

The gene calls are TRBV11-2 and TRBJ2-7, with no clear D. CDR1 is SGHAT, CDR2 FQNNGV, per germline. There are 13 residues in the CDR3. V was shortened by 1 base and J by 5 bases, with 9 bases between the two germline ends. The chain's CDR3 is CASSLVFTHEQYF. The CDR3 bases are TGTGCCAGCAGCTTAGTCTTCACACACGAGCAGTACTTC.

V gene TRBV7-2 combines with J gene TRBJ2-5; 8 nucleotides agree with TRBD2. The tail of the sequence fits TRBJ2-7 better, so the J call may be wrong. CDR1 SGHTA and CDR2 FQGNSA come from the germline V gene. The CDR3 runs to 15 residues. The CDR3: CASSLRERGPYEQYF. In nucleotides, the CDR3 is TGTGCCAGCAGCCTGCGGGAGCGGGGGCCCTACGAGCAGTACTTC.

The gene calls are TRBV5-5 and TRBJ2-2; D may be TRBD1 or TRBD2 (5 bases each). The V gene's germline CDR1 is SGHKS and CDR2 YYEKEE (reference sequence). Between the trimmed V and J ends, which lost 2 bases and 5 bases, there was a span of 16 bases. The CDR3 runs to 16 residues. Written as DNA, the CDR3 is TGTGCCAGCAGCTTCGGGGCAGGGCGTCAAACCGGGGAGCTGTTTTTT. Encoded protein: CASSFGAGRQTGELFF.

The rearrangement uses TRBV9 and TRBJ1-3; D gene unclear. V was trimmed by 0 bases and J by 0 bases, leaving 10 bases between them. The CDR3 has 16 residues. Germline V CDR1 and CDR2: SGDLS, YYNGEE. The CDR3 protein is CASSVELRGSGNTIYF. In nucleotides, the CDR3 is TGTGCCAGCAGCGTAGAGTTACGGGGCTCTGGAAACACCATATATTTT.

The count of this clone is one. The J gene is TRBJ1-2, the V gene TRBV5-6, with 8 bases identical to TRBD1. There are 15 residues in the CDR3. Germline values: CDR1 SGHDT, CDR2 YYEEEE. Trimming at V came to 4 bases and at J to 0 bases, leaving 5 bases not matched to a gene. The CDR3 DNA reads TGTGCCAGCAGCCGGACAGGGCTAGCTAACTATGGCTACACCTTC. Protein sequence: CASSRTGLANYGYTF.

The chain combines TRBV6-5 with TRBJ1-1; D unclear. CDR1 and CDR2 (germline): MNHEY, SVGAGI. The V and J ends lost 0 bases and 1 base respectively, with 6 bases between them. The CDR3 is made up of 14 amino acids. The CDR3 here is CASSYSGSNTEAFF. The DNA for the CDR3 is TGTGCCAGCAGTTACTCTGGGTCGAACACTGAAGCTTTCTTT.

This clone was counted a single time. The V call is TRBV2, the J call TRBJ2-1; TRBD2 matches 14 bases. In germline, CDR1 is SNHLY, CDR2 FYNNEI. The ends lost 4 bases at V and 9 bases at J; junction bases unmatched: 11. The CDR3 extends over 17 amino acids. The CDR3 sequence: CASSGKPGLAGDGEQFF. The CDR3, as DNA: TGTGCCAGCAGTGGAAAACCGGGACTAGCGGGAGACGGTGAGCAGTTCTTC.

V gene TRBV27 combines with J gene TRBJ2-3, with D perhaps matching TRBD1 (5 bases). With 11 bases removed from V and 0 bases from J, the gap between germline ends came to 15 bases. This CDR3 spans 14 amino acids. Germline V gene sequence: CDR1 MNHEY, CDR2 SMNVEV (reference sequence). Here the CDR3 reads CASKGATSTDTQYF. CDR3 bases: TGTGCCTCAAAAGGGGCAACTAGCACAGATACGCAGTATTTT.

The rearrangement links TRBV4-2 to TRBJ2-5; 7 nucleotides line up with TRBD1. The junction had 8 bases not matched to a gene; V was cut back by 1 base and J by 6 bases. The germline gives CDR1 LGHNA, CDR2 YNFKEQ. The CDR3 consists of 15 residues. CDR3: CASSQGQGGSKTQYF. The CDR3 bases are TGTGCCAGCAGCCAAGGACAGGGCGGATCAAAGACCCAGTACTTC.

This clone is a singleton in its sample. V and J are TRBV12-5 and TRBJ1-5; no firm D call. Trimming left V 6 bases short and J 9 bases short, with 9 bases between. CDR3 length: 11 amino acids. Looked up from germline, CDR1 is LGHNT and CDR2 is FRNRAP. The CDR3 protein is CASGEWWPQHF. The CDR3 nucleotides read TGTGCTAGTGGGGAGTGGTGGCCCCAGCATTTT.

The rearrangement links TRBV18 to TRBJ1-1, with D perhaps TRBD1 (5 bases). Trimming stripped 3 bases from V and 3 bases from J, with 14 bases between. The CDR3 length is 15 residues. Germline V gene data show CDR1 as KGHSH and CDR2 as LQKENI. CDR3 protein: CASSPLPTAYTEAFF. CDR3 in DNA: TGTGCCAGCTCACCCCTCCCGACAGCCTACACTGAAGCTTTCTTT.

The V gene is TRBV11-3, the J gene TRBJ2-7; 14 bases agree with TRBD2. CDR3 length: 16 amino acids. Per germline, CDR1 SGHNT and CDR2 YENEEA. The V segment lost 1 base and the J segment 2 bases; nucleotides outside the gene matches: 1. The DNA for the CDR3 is TGTGCCAGCAGCTTAGGGGGACTAGCGGGGGCCTACGAGCAGTACTTC. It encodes CASSLGGLAGAYEQYF.

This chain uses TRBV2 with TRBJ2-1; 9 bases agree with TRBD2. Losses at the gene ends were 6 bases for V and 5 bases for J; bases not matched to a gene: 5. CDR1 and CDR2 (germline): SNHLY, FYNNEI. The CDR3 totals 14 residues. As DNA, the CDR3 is TGTGCCAGCAGAGGGGGACTAGCCAACAATGAGCAGTTCTTC. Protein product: CASRGGLANNEQFF.

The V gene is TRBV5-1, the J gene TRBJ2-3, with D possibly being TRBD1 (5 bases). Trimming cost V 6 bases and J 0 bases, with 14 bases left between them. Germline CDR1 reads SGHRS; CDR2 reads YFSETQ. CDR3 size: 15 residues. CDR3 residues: CASTPGHLSTDTQYF. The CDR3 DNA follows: TGCGCCAGCACCCCAGGACATTTAAGCACAGATACGCAGTATTTT.

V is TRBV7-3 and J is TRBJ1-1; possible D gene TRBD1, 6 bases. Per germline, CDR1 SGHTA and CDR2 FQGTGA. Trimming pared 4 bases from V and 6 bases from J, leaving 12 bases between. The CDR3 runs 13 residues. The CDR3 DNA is TGTGCCAGCAGCTCACAGGGTTGGTCTGAAGCTTTCTTT. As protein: CASSSQGWSEAFF.

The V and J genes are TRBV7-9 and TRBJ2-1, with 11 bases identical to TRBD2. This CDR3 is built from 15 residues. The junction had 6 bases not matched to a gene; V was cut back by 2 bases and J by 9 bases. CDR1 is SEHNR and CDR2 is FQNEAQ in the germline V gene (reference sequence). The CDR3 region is CASSLTGTSGSEQFF. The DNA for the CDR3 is TGTGCCAGCAGCTTAACCGGGACTAGCGGAAGTGAGCAGTTCTTC.

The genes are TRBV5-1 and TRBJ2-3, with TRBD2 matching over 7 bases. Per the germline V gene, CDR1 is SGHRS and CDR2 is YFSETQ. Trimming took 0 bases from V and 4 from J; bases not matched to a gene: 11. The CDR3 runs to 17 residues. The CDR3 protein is CASSLVPAGRRADTQYF. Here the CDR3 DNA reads TGCGCCAGCAGCTTGGTACCAGCGGGAAGACGAGCAGATACGCAGTATTTT.

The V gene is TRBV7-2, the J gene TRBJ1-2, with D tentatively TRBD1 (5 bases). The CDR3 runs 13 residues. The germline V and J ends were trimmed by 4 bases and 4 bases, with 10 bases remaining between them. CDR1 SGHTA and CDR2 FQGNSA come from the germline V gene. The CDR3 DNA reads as TGTGCCAGCAGCTCACAGGCGGGCTATGGCTACACCTTC. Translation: CASSSQAGYGYTF.

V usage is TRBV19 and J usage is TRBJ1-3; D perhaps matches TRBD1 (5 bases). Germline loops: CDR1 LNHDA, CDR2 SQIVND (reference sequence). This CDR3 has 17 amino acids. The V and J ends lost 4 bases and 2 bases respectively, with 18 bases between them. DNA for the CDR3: TGTGCCAGTAGTAGGTCAGGGAGCTGGTTGGCTGGAAACACCATATATTTT. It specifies CASSRSGSWLAGNTIYF.